These 23 T cell receptor beta chains were sequenced from one sample in a study of vaccination effects on CD4 cells after COVID-19. Under the ViraFEST assay, PBMC were stimulated with viral peptide pools so that antigen-specific CD4+ T cells expanded. Sequencing was performed afterwards. Cultured cells yielded isolated CD4+ T cells after 10 days. The vaccine given was either BNT162b2 or mRNA-1273, in two doses. These TCRs are of unknown antigen specificity. Assay: immunoSEQ multiplex PCR; the TCRdb copy retains only in-frame clones and omits some. The sample consists of about 69,000 clones, around 74% of them appearing once. The material sequenced was CD4+ T cells from PBMCs cultured with HCoV-229E spike peptides, taken after COVID-19 vaccination. These receptors all stem from a human donor who received a COVID-19 vaccine.

The gene calls are TRBV5-1 and TRBJ1-5; D ambiguous. Germline-derived CDR1 and CDR2 are SGHRS and YFSETQ. The CDR3 covers 14 residues. The V gene lost 0 bases and the J gene lost 7 bases, with 11 bases spanning the gap. The CDR3 region is CASSLDARHQPQHF. The CDR3 DNA reads as TGCGCCAGCAGCTTGGATGCACGCCACCAGCCCCAGCATTTT.

Here the CDR3 DNA reads TGTGCCAGCAGCCAGGGGGACCAAGAGACCCAGTACTTC. This codes for CASSQGDQETQYF. The chain couples TRBV3-1 (or the pseudogene TRBV3-2) to TRBJ2-5, with D perhaps being TRBD1 or TRBD2 (5 bases each). The CDR3 is made up of 13 amino acids. Trimming cost V 3 bases and J 0 bases, with 5 bases left between them. Per the germline V gene, CDR1 is LGHDT and CDR2 is YNNKEL (reference sequence).

V usage is TRBV5-1 and J usage is TRBJ2-1; no firm D call. In germline, CDR1 is SGHRS, CDR2 YFSETQ. CDR3 length equals 14 residues. The V end lost 8 bases, the J end lost 1 base, and 13 bases lay between the germline ends. This chain's CDR3 is CASSLDISYNEQFF. CDR3 coding DNA: TGCGCCAGTTCTCTTGACATATCCTACAATGAGCAGTTCTTC.

This chain connects TRBV5-1 to TRBJ2-5, with TRBD2 matching over 13 bases. The CDR3 runs 17 residues. V lost 0 bases to trimming and J lost 2 bases; unmatched junction nucleotides: 4. Germline-derived CDR1 and CDR2 are SGHRS and YFSETQ. DNA for the CDR3: TGCGCCAGCAGCTTGGCCGGGACTAGCGGGGATCAAGAGACCCAGTACTTC. Translating it yields CASSLAGTSGDQETQYF.

The chain employs TRBV6-4 and TRBJ2-7; TRBD2 is a possible D gene (5 bases). CDR3 length: 15 residues. The germline V gene encodes CDR1 MRHNA and CDR2 SNTAGT. V was clipped by 0 bases and J by 1 base, with 10 bases between them. CDR3 bases: TGTGCCAGCAGTGACTCTAGCGCGGTTTCCTACGAGCAGTACGTC. This encodes CASSDSSAVSYEQYV.

The V call is TRBV14, the J call TRBJ1-1; D gene uncertain. Looked up from germline, CDR1 is SGHDN and CDR2 is FVKESK. Trimming removed 4 bases at V and 3 bases at J, with 15 bases between. CDR3 length equals 15 residues. The CDR3 DNA reads as TGTGCCAGCAGCCTTCGTCCCGAAGAGGACACTGAAGCTTTCTTT. Protein sequence: CASSLRPEEDTEAFF.

The chain uses TRBV6-4 and TRBJ2-2, with D maybe TRBD2 (6 bases). V gave up 4 bases and J gave up 4 bases, with 13 bases separating them. CDR1 and CDR2 (germline): MRHNA, SNTAGT. The CDR3 has 15 amino acids. The CDR3 reads CASSGDARGTGELFF. CDR3 sequence (DNA): TGTGCCAGCAGTGGCGACGCGCGGGGCACCGGGGAGCTGTTTTTT.

This clone was observed a handful of times. The chain carries TRBV27 and TRBJ2-5; TRBD2 might be the D (6 bases). V gave up 6 bases and J gave up 7 bases, with 15 bases separating them. This CDR3 contains 13 residues. Germline-derived CDR1 and CDR2 are MNHEY and SMNVEV (reference sequence). CDR3: CASSGGRTGTQYF. The CDR3 nucleotides are TGTGCCAGCAGCGGGGGACGGACCGGGACCCAGTACTTC.

CDR3 in amino acids: CASSLTPQYEQYV. The CDR3 region has the DNA TGTGCCAGCAGCCTAACCCCCCAATACGAGCAGTACGTC. V gene TRBV7-8 combines with J gene TRBJ2-7, with D unclear. Germline V gives CDR1 SGHVS, CDR2 FQNEAQ. The CDR3 runs 13 residues. V was cut by 5 bases and J by 4 bases, with 12 bases left in between.

The chain couples TRBV6-2 or TRBV6-3 to TRBJ2-7; TRBD1 matches 8 bases. Per germline, CDR1 MNHEY and CDR2 SVGEGT. This CDR3 has 16 amino acids. Trimming took 5 bases from V and 5 from J; bases not matched to a gene: 14. CDR3 DNA: TGTGCCAGCAGTCGGATAGGGACAGGAAGTGTCAACGAGCAGTACGTC. Its protein is CASSRIGTGSVNEQYV.

The V gene is TRBV6-5, the J gene TRBJ2-2; D remains unclear. The CDR3 is 12 amino acids. The germline V gene encodes CDR1 MNHEY and CDR2 SVGAGI. V was pared by 6 bases and J by 4 bases, with 6 bases between. Written as DNA, the CDR3 is TGTGCCAGCAGCCGGGCCACCGGGGAGCTGTTTTTT. It translates to CASSRATGELFF.

The gene calls are TRBV5-1 and TRBJ2-7; 8 positions match TRBD1. V shed 1 base and J 0 bases; nucleotides not matched to a gene: 3. This CDR3 has 15 amino acids. Germline V CDR1 and CDR2: SGHRS, YFSETQ. The CDR3 here is CASSLTGGSSYEQYV. As DNA, the CDR3 is TGCGCCAGCAGCTTGACAGGGGGGAGCTCCTACGAGCAGTACGTC.

This chain joins TRBV2 and TRBJ2-4, with 9 bases aligning to TRBD2. Unmatched junction bases numbered 13, after V lost 7 bases and J lost 0 bases. CDR1 is SNHLY, CDR2 FYNNEI, per germline. The CDR3 is 18 residues long. The chain's CDR3 is CASMSVPSGVLAKNIQYF. The CDR3, as DNA: TGTGCCAGCATGTCAGTACCTAGCGGGGTGCTAGCCAAAAACATTCAGTACTTC. The whole variable domain, filled in from reference TRBV2 and TRBJ2-4, reads EPEVTQTPSHQVTQMGQEVILRCVPISNHLYFYWYRQILGQKVEFLVSFYNNEISEKSEIFDDQFSVERPDGSNFTLKIRSTKLEDSAMYFCASMSVPSGVLAKNIQYFGAGTRLSVL.

This chain uses TRBV6-1 with TRBJ1-5; D is uncertain. This CDR3 region has 17 residues. Germline V CDR1 and CDR2: MNHNS, SASEGT. V was clipped by 0 bases and J by 2 bases, with 14 bases between them. The CDR3 region has the DNA TGTGCCAGCAGTGAAGCGAGTCCGGGAGTGGGCAATCAGCCCCAGCATTTT. It specifies CASSEASPGVGNQPQHF.

This clone was detected a few times. The chain employs TRBV9 and TRBJ1-1; perhaps TRBD1 as D (5 bases). Germline assignment: CDR1 SGDLS and CDR2 YYNGEE. V shed 3 bases and J shed 11 bases, with 11 bases lying between them. The CDR3 consists of 11 residues. CDR3 nucleotide sequence: TGTGCCAGCAGCGGTCTGTGGGGGGCTTTCTTT. Its protein is CASSGLWGAFF.

V is TRBV5-6 and J is TRBJ1-4; D unresolved. This CDR3 has 13 residues. The germline V gene has CDR1 SGHDT and CDR2 YYEEEE. Trimming removed 0 bases at V and 8 bases at J, with 8 bases between. CDR3 amino acids: CASSLGLGEKLFF. The CDR3 coding sequence is TGTGCCAGCAGCTTGGGCCTAGGGGAAAAACTGTTTTTT. The full variable domain, its missing parts supplied by reference TRBV5-6 and TRBJ1-4, is DAGVTQSPTHLIKTRGQQVTLRCSPKSGHDTVSWYQQALGQGPQFIFQYYEEEERQRGNFPDRFSGHQFPNYSSELNVNALLLGDSALYLCASSLGLGEKLFFGSGTQLSVL.

This clone showed up just once. V is TRBV4-1 and J is TRBJ1-5, with D possibly matching TRBD1 (6 bases). V lost 6 bases, J lost 5 bases, and 20 bases lay in between. The germline CDR1 and CDR2 sequences are MGHRA and YSYEKL. This CDR3 is built from 16 residues. The chain's CDR3 is CASRHSGESGDQPQHF. CDR3 bases: TGCGCCAGCAGACACTCAGGGGAAAGTGGCGATCAGCCCCAGCATTTT.

The sample holds one count of this clone. The chain has TRBV11-1 and TRBJ2-5; 10 nucleotides line up with TRBD1. The V segment lost 2 bases and the J segment 4 bases; nucleotides outside the gene matches: 4. The CDR3 length is 15 residues. Germline assignment: CDR1 SGHAT and CDR2 FQDESV (reference sequence). CDR3 bases: TGTGCCAGCAGCTTAATGACAGGGGGCGGAGAGACCCAGTACTTC. Protein: CASSLMTGGGETQYF.

This clone was seen a few times. The V gene is TRBV6-5, the J gene TRBJ1-5; no firm D call. The CDR3 runs 13 residues. The V end was cut by 10 bases, the J end by 7 bases, with 17 bases between. The germline gives CDR1 MNHEY, CDR2 SVGAGI. The CDR3 is CATKGGNGQPQHF. In nucleotides, the CDR3 is TGTGCCACCAAAGGCGGTAATGGCCAGCCCCAGCATTTT.

The chain combines TRBV6-5 with TRBJ2-3; D remains ambiguous. This CDR3 region has 13 residues. Between the trimmed V and J ends, which lost 5 bases and 3 bases, there was a span of 9 bases. Germline-derived CDR1 and CDR2 are MNHEY and SVGAGI. CDR3 residues: CASSQIGTDTQYF. CDR3 bases: TGTGCCAGCAGTCAGATTGGGACAGATACGCAGTATTTT.

The chain is built from TRBV7-2 and TRBJ1-3, with D unresolved. Germline CDR1 is SGHTA and CDR2 is FQGNSA. Trimming stripped 2 bases from V and 2 bases from J, with 10 bases between. The CDR3 length is 15 residues. Written as DNA, the CDR3 is TGTGCCAGCAGCTTAACCCCCGCCCCTGGAAACACCATATATTTT. It translates to CASSLTPAPGNTIYF. Full variable domain (missing parts from reference TRBV7-2 and TRBJ1-3): GAGVSQSPSNKVTEKGKDVELRCDPISGHTALYWYRQSLGQGLEFLIYFQGNSAPDKSGLPSDRFSAERTGGSVSTLTIQRTQQEDSAVYLCASSLTPAPGNTIYFGEGSWLTVV.

This rearrangement joins TRBV3-1 (or the pseudogene TRBV3-2) to TRBJ2-1; D gene uncertain. The length of the CDR3 is 15 residues. CDR1 and CDR2 from the germline V gene are LGHDT and YNNKEL (reference sequence). The V gene lost 6 bases and the J gene lost 4 bases, with 16 bases spanning the gap. The CDR3 region has the DNA TGTGCCAGCAGAGACGGGTCTCTGTGGTACAATGAGCAGTTCTTC. It encodes CASRDGSLWYNEQFF.

There are a few counts of this clone. V gene TRBV7-2 combines with J gene TRBJ2-1, with no clear D. The ends were cut back, 2 bases at V and 7 bases at J, with 9 bases in the middle. The CDR3 spans 13 residues. Germline V CDR1 and CDR2: SGHTA, FQGNSA. The CDR3 DNA follows: TGTGCCAGCAGCTTAAAGTCCTGGAATGAGCAGTTCTTC. Its translation is CASSLKSWNEQFF.